This TCR beta chain was sequenced for a study of shared clonotypes between healthy human individuals (dated by TCRdb to the early 2020s). In the study overall: The cohort comprised two women and a few men aged 18 to 49 years. Between about 0.9 and 10 billion PBMCs per donor were obtained by leukapheresis. To increase sequencing depth and limit assay-specific biases, TCR repertoire library preparation and sequencing were carried out by different laboratories using diverse techniques. For each donor, CD4 naive and CD4 memory were each run on three plates, CD8 naive on two plates, and CD8 memory on one plate. To estimate repertoire size and how much clonotype sharing occurs between individuals, the study deeply sequenced the blood TCR repertoires of five healthy adults. Paper-wide results and their limitations: Clonotypes shared by all four sorted-subset donors showed higher generation probabilities than non-shared clonotypes. Only blood was sampled, and tissue TCR repertoires likely differ from those in blood. Naive subsets generally had larger estimated clonotype richness than memory subsets did. Across a handful of donors, approximately 5% of naive CD4, approximately 3.6% of naive CD8, roughly 2.3% of memory CD4, and over 0.35% of memory CD8 clonotypes were shared. The genetic and exposure-history diversity represented was limited by the small number of donors. Incomplete sequencing was indicated by rarefaction of sorted-subset datasets, despite the large sequencing depth. Pairwise subsampling indicated that sequencing depth was expected to affect the degree of clonotype sharing among donors.

The donors were healthy, HIV-negative adults with no recently reported acute infections or vaccinations. Every donor was a Caucasian adult living in Nashville, Tennessee, USA. Magnetic negative selection was used to enrich CD4+ T cells, after which naive cells were positively selected on CD45RA and the negative fraction became the memory subset. After blood collection by leukapheresis, PBMCs were isolated using Ficoll-Histopaque density gradient centrifugation and then cryopreserved in the vapor phase of liquid nitrogen. Analytical flow cytometry was used to check the purity and quantity of each magnetically sorted T cell population. Each sorted fraction had its genomic DNA isolated and then quantified by UV absorbance on a Nanodrop 2000c. According to the germline V gene (reference sequence), CDR1 reads SEHNR and CDR2 reads FQNEAQ. The CDR3 spans 13 residues, from the cysteine through the phenylalanine. CDR3 DNA is the only sequence kept; it has 39 bases, read in frame from the first base.

TCR CDR3 regions were amplified from genomic DNA by multiplex PCR using the deep immunoSEQ assay. For each cell subset, the extracted genomic DNA was distributed evenly across all wells of several immunoSEQ 96-well plates, and each plate served as one replicate. For sorted subsets, about 200 ng genomic DNA, equal to approximately 30,000 T cell genomes, was loaded into each replicate PCR. Purified libraries were measured with a Qubit 3.0 fluorometer, size-checked on a Bioanalyzer 2100, and measured again with the KAPA Library Quantification kit. Every immunoSEQ 96-well plate was sequenced on a separate single-read 150-cycle Illumina NextSeq 550 flow cell. On the study's bioinformatics: Because only junctional sequences without quality scores were contained in the immunoSEQ output, filtering matching that applied to full-length reads could not be performed. To assign V/J genes and CDR3, sequences were annotated using PyIR, a Python wrapper for IgBLAST v1.9, with IMGT germline references. Any read was removed if the V/J assignment was weak (E-value above 1e-6), the CDR3 was missing, or the read contained stop codons, out-of-frame junctions, or ambiguous translated residues. V3J clonotypes were defined as sequences sharing the same inferred V gene, J gene, and CDR3 amino acid sequence. To compute the percentage overlap between repertoires, the number of shared unique clonotypes was divided by the size of the smaller repertoire. Three approaches were used to assess repertoire richness: RTK rarefaction, the Chao1 estimator, and Recon v2.1 estimates of unobserved clonotypes. Generation probabilities for all TCRbeta clonotypes obtained by the gDNA method from a handful of donors were computed using OLGA. The table was pulled from immuneACCESS by TCRdb, which kept in-frame rearrangements only. Such tables lose some clones; where checked, under half of the loss comes from unresolved V genes, and the rest has no known cause. The V and J calls and clone size come from that table; D and trimming were worked out from the DNA. Across this sample there are about 1.5 million clones, with nearly 99% seen only once. Of the sample, 0.4% to 0.45% is held by the ten largest clones.

About this clone itself: The clone's antigen remains unknown. No qualities accompany the bases; no much larger clone lies one base away.

The rearranged chain carries TRBV7-9 and TRBJ2-7; 7 middle bases align to TRBD2. What was sequenced was naive CD4+ T cells sorted from blood. The meaning of the sample's cell subset or site label: CD45RA+ positively selected. This receptor was identified in a man in his thirties or forties in good health. The CDR3: CATGGPTSYEQYF. Here is the DNA: TGTGCTACGGGGGGACCTACTTCCTACGAGCAGTACTTC.